Sequencing of this T cell receptor (beta chain) was carried out in a study of blood T cells in healthy people across ages (dated by TCRdb to about 2015). Regarding the research as a whole: In model experiments, roughly one uniquely barcoded TCR beta cDNA molecule per two T cells was captured by template switching. To track age-related changes in TCR beta repertoire diversity, the study relied on deep sequencing normalized with unique cDNA molecular identifiers. Donors were grouped into four age groups: young (average roughly 17 years), middle-aged (roughly 37), aged (around 62) and long-lived (over 80). To avoid experimental bias, donors of different ages were spread randomly across the sequencing lanes. Two additional independent replicas of 1 million unique cDNA reads from the same blood draw were analyzed for two donors (one aged 18 to 30 and one aged 80 or older). On the study overall, not on this receptor specifically: Observed TCR beta diversity correlated strongly with the percentage of naive T cells measured by flow cytometry. Because the CMV infection status of the donors was unknown, age-related changes in expanded clonotypes may potentially have been confounded. Compared with the aged group, the long-lived group had more naive CD4+ T cells, fewer expanded clones and increased TCR diversity, suggesting age selection. Total diversity estimates from one million sequenced T cells were considered lower bounds and underestimates. Observed TCR beta diversity per million T cells fell roughly linearly with age, and a significant reduction was already apparent by age around 40. Since profiling was done on bulk unsorted PBMCs, naive and antigen-experienced compartments could not be conclusively compared.

Trimming leaves V shorter by 2 bases and J shorter by 5 bases, with the junction holding 9 bases beyond the gene matches. CDR1 is given as MNHEY and CDR2 as SVGAGI, both from the germline V gene. Including the terminal cysteine and phenylalanine, the CDR3 comprises 16 residues. Here the CDR3 DNA is all that survives: 48 bases in frame from base 1. On this clonotype: Its antigen has not been determined. It has no much larger one-base neighbor in the sample; base qualities were not kept.

The receptor library was made with 5' RACE. Reads for this sample came from an Illumina HiSeq 2500. A second PCR of about 7 to 12 cycles was run with a J-beta primer mix and a sample-barcoded 5' primer. A template-switch 5' adaptor carrying 12 random nucleotides introduced a unique molecular identifier onto each TCR beta cDNA molecule. Each sample yielded at least 3 million CDR3-containing paired-end reads. All of the RNA was converted into first-strand cDNA using the Mint cDNA synthesis kit, with a TRBC-specific oligonucleotide serving as the primer. All cDNA was treated with uracil-DNA glycosylase and then went through a first 18-cycle PCR with the universal primers M1SS and BC2_uni_R. From the authors' description of their analysis: Normalization of each sample was performed by random selection of 1 million high-quality reads, each carrying a distinct molecular identifier. Instead of being binned into consensus sequences, reads with shared molecular identifiers were discarded. MiTCR, set to a Q25 quality threshold and the strictest error-elimination algorithm, was used for CDR3 identification, clonotype clustering and error correction. Lower-bound total TCR beta diversity was estimated with a nonparametric unseen species model using Euler transformation. TCRdb ran its own pipeline on the public reads, namely fastp trimming at Q25 and MiXCR clone calling, and kept in-frame beta chains. Duplicate CDR3 protein sequences are folded into a single record with the most common DNA and genes. The V and J calls come from TCRdb's annotation, not from the publication. The sample data list 710,000 or so distinct CDR3 sequences, and approximately 31% of these were observed just once. The ten largest clonotypes hold 15% of the sample.

The donors were 40 or so Caucasian individuals from Russia, aged roughly 6 to 90 years, who were systemically healthy. Around 10 milliliters of peripheral blood were drawn from each donor into EDTA-treated Vacutainer tubes. Ficoll-Paque density-gradient centrifugation was used to isolate PBMCs, with at least 6 million obtained per sample. Total RNA, at least 6 micrograms per sample, was extracted from PBMCs with Trizol reagent. For every donor, an aliquot of PBMCs went through flow cytometry to measure the percentages of naive CD45RAhigh/CD27high T cells. The source is a woman older than 75 in good health. Donor details come from another sample of the same person, matched by shared clones. Recombination joined TRBV6-5 with TRBJ2-1; 7 junctional bases match TRBD2. The sequenced sample consisted of blood. The DNA sequence reads TGTGCCAGCAGTTACGCTGGTCTAGCGGTCAACAATGAGCAGTTCTTC. This sequence encodes CASSYAGLAVNNEQFF.